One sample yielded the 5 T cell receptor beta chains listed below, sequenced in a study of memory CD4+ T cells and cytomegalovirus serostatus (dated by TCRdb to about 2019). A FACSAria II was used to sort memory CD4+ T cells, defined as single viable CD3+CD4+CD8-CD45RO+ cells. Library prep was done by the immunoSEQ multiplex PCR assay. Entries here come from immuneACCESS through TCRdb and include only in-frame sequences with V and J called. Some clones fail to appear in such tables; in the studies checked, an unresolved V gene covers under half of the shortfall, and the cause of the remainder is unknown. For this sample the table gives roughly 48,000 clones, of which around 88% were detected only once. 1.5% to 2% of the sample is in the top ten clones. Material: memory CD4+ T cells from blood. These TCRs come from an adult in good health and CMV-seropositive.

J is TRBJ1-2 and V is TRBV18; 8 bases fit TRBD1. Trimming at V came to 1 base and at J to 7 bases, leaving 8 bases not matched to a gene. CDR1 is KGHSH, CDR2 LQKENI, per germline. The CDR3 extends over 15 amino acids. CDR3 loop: CASSPRSRGLVGYTF. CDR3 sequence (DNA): TGTGCCAGCTCACCACGGAGCAGGGGGCTTGTTGGCTACACCTTC.

DNA for the CDR3: TGTGCCAGCAGCAGGACAGGGGGCAACTATGGCTACACCTTC. It is translated as CASSRTGGNYGYTF. The gene calls are TRBV6-1 and TRBJ1-2, with 11 bases fitting TRBD1. J was trimmed by 2 bases and V by 6 bases; bases with no gene match: 2. There are 14 residues in the CDR3. Germline CDR1 MNHNS, CDR2 SASEGT.

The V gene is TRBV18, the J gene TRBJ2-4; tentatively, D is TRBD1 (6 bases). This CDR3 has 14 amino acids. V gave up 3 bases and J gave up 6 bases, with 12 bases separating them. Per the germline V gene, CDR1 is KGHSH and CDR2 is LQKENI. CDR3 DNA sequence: TGTGCCAGCTCACCCCTGGACAGAAGAAACATTCAGTACTTC. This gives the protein CASSPLDRRNIQYF.

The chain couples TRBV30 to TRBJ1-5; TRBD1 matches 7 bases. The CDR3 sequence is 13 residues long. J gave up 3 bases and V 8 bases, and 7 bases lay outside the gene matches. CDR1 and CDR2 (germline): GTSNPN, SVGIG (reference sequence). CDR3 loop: CAIRGADNQPQHF. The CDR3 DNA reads TGTGCCATCAGGGGGGCGGACAATCAGCCCCAGCATTTT.

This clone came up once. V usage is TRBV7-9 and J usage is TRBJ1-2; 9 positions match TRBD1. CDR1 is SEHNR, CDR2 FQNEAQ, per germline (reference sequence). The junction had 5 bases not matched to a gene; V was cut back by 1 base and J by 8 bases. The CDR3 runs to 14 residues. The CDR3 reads CASSLGPGQGGYTF. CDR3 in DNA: TGTGCCAGCAGCTTAGGACCGGGACAGGGAGGCTACACCTTC.